These 25 T cell receptor beta chains were sequenced from one sample in a study of cytomegalovirus exposure and HLA in healthy donors. The study ran its PCR with 60 Vbeta and 13 Jbeta primers. TCRdb's copy holds only in-frame clones and misses some; the assay was immunoSEQ multiplex PCR. The sample holds over 150,000 clones, around four fifths seen once. The sequenced material came from PBMCs. These receptors originate from a woman younger than 45 in good health and CMV-seropositive.

The gene calls are TRBV29-1 and TRBJ2-5; 7 bases align to TRBD2. The V segment lost 4 bases and the J segment 5 bases; nucleotides outside the gene matches: 7. Looked up from germline, CDR1 is SQVTM and CDR2 is ANQGSEA. CDR3 length: 13 amino acids. CDR3 region: CSVAVSGEETQYF. The CDR3 bases are TGCAGCGTTGCTGTCAGCGGGGAGGAGACCCAGTACTTC.

This clone was seen a few times. The J gene is TRBJ1-1, the V gene TRBV14; 7 nucleotides match TRBD1. The length of the CDR3 is 13 residues. Germline V CDR1 and CDR2: SGHDN, FVKESK. V was pared by 2 bases and J by 9 bases, with 6 bases of the junction left unmatched. DNA for the CDR3: TGTGCCAGCAGCCAAAGCCCAGGGGGGAAAGCTTTCTTT. It specifies CASSQSPGGKAFF.

V and J are TRBV30 and TRBJ1-5; the match to TRBD1 covers 7 bases. Looked up from germline, CDR1 is GTSNPN and CDR2 is SVGIG (reference sequence). The CDR3 runs 13 residues. Germline trimming cut 0 bases from V and 7 bases from J; bases unmatched to any gene: 3. The CDR3 sequence: CAWSVEGAQPQHF. Written as DNA, the CDR3 is TGTGCCTGGAGTGTGGAGGGGGCGCAGCCCCAGCATTTT.

This clone was picked up a small number of times. This CDR3 is CASSLSLTGAFYGYTF. The DNA for the CDR3 is TGTGCCAGCAGTTTATCCTTGACAGGAGCCTTCTATGGCTACACCTTC. This chain uses TRBV27 with TRBJ1-2; D may be TRBD1 (6 bases). The CDR3 spans 16 residues. CDR1 is MNHEY, CDR2 SMNVEV, per germline (reference sequence). V lost 0 bases, J lost 4 bases, and 15 bases lay in between.

This sequence joins TRBV29-1 and TRBJ2-7, with TRBD1 as a possible D gene (6 bases). Germline V gene lookup returns CDR1 SQVTM and CDR2 ANQGSEA. The CDR3 length is 13 residues. In nucleotides, the CDR3 is TGCAGTATTCAGGGGCCTACCACCTACGAGCAGTACTTC. This codes for CSIQGPTTYEQYF.

The genes are TRBV5-6 and TRBJ1-5, with D perhaps TRBD1 (6 bases). CDR3 length equals 13 residues. The germline V and J ends were trimmed by 2 bases and 4 bases, with 7 bases remaining between them. Germline CDR1 reads SGHDT; CDR2 reads YYEEEE. This chain's CDR3 is CASSFTGNQPQHF. CDR3 nucleotide sequence: TGTGCCAGCAGCTTCACAGGGAATCAGCCCCAGCATTTT.

This clone was recorded only once. The chain has TRBV4-2 and TRBJ1-2; possible D gene TRBD1, 6 bases. Germline CDR1 reads LGHNA; CDR2 reads YNFKEQ. Trimming took off 2 bases at V and 4 bases at J, with 26 bases between the two ends. The CDR3 spans 19 residues. Here the CDR3 reads CASSQPSWDIALGLYGYTF. For the CDR3, the DNA is TGTGCCAGCAGCCAACCCAGCTGGGACATAGCATTAGGGCTCTATGGCTACACCTTC.

This clone was detected only once. The gene calls are TRBV5-1 and TRBJ2-6; 14 bases map to TRBD2. The CDR3 is 19 amino acids. Losses at the gene ends were 4 bases for V and 0 bases for J; bases not matched to a gene: 6. Per the germline V gene, CDR1 is SGHRS and CDR2 is YFSETQ. The CDR3 sequence is CASSQGLAGVTSGANVLTF. In DNA, the CDR3 is TGCGCCAGCAGCCAGGGACTAGCGGGAGTTACCTCTGGGGCCAACGTCCTGACTTTC.

The chain combines TRBV18 with TRBJ2-1; tentative D call: TRBD2 (5 bases). V was clipped by 5 bases and J by 5 bases, with 13 bases between them. The CDR3 covers 14 residues. Per germline, CDR1 KGHSH and CDR2 LQKENI. The CDR3 is CASSSRGSNNEQFF. CDR3 DNA sequence: TGTGCCAGCTCATCCCGGGGAAGCAACAATGAGCAGTTCTTC.

This chain joins TRBV9 and TRBJ2-6; 7 nucleotides align to TRBD1. The CDR3 is made up of 16 amino acids. CDR1 and CDR2 from the germline V gene are SGDLS and YYNGEE. V lost 9 bases and J lost 0; bases outside the gene matches: 9. CDR3 sequence (DNA): TGTGCCACCTCGACAGGGCCTCACTCTGGGGCCAACGTCCTGACTTTC. Its protein is CATSTGPHSGANVLTF. Looking up the rest from reference TRBV9 and TRBJ2-6 gives the full variable domain: DSGVTQTPKHLITATGQRVTLRCSPRSGDLSVYWYQQSLDQGLQFLIQYYNGEERAKGNILERFSAQQFPDLHSELNLSSLELGDSALYFCATSTGPHSGANVLTFGAGSRLTVL.

V is TRBV19 and J is TRBJ1-2; no clear D. The CDR3 contains 16 residues. Germline CDR1 is LNHDA and CDR2 is SQIVND (reference sequence). The V and J ends lost 3 bases and 6 bases respectively, with 20 bases between them. CDR3 loop: CASSIQWAGNLDGYTF. In DNA, the CDR3 is TGTGCCAGTAGTATTCAGTGGGCAGGAAATTTGGATGGCTACACCTTC.

The rearrangement joins TRBV25-1 to TRBJ2-4; no clear D. Germline CDR1 MGHDK, CDR2 SYGVNS. The CDR3 is 16 amino acids. V was pared by 2 bases and J by 1 base, with 12 bases between. CDR3 coding DNA: TGTGCCAGCAGTGAAAGTAGTTCAAAGGCCAAAAACATTCAGTACTTC. The encoded protein is CASSESSSKAKNIQYF. The full variable domain, its missing parts supplied by reference TRBV25-1 and TRBJ2-4, is EADIYQTPRYLVIGTGKKITLECSQTMGHDKMYWYQQDPGMELHLIHYSYGVNSTEKGDLSSESTVSRIRTEHFPLTLESARPSHTSQYLCASSESSSKAKNIQYFGAGTRLSVL.

The V and J genes are TRBV7-9 and TRBJ2-7; 7 bases match TRBD1. There are 17 residues in the CDR3. V dropped 7 bases and J dropped 0; count of bases not matched to a gene: 15. Germline V gene lookup returns CDR1 SEHNR and CDR2 FQNEAQ (reference sequence). CDR3 nucleotides: TGTGCCAGCAACGATCTTCATGGACAGGCTAACTCCTACGAGCAGTACTTC. Translating it yields CASNDLHGQANSYEQYF.

The rearrangement links TRBV19 to TRBJ1-5, with D perhaps matching TRBD1 (6 bases). The CDR3 extends over 15 amino acids. The germline V gene has CDR1 LNHDA and CDR2 SQIVND (reference sequence). Trimming stripped 6 bases from V and 2 bases from J, with 14 bases between. The CDR3 sequence: CASRKTGTGNQPQHF. In DNA, the CDR3 is TGTGCCAGTAGAAAAACAGGGACGGGCAATCAGCCCCAGCATTTT.

The table lists this clone with a count of one. This chain uses TRBV28 with TRBJ2-7, with a weak D call TRBD2 (7 bases). Germline V gives CDR1 MDHEN, CDR2 SYDVKM. Trimming shortened V by 6 bases and J by 3 bases, and 12 bases separated the two germline ends. This CDR3 has 13 amino acids. In DNA, the CDR3 is TGTGCCAGCAGCCCCGGGGGGCGCTACGAGCAGTACTTC. Translated: CASSPGGRYEQYF.

This clone came up once. The genes are TRBV7-9 and TRBJ2-5; D might be TRBD1 (6 bases). CDR3 length: 16 amino acids. The V gene's germline CDR1 is SEHNR and CDR2 FQNEAQ (reference sequence). The V gene lost 5 bases and the J gene lost 3 bases, with 19 bases spanning the gap. CDR3 sequence reads: CASSTSPGHEKETQYF. Written as DNA, the CDR3 is TGTGCCAGCAGCACCTCACCGGGACACGAAAAAGAGACCCAGTACTTC.

A single count supports this clone. V usage is TRBV25-1 and J usage is TRBJ2-1, with 9 nucleotides matching TRBD2. In germline, CDR1 is MGHDK, CDR2 SYGVNS. This CDR3 region has 13 residues. Trimming removed 6 bases from V and 5 bases from J; junction bases left unmatched: 2. CDR3: CASSIAGDNEQFF. CDR3 nucleotide sequence: TGTGCCAGCAGCATAGCGGGAGACAATGAGCAGTTCTTC. Using reference TRBV25-1 and TRBJ2-1 for the parts outside the CDR3, the full variable domain is EADIYQTPRYLVIGTGKKITLECSQTMGHDKMYWYQQDPGMELHLIHYSYGVNSTEKGDLSSESTVSRIRTEHFPLTLESARPSHTSQYLCASSIAGDNEQFFGPGTRLTVL.

In the case of this clone: At one boundary the junction diverges from the germline segment, which might be a read error. The chain has TRBV14 and TRBJ1-2, with D possibly TRBD1 on 5 matching bases. The length of the CDR3 is 16 residues. Germline V gene data show CDR1 as SGHDN and CDR2 as FVKESK. The CDR3 loop is CASSQAGSGGGYDYTF. For the CDR3, the DNA is TGTGCCAGCAGCCAAGCGGGGAGTGGGGGAGGCTATGACTACACCTTC.

The J gene is TRBJ1-1, the V gene TRBV10-3, with D unclear. V was clipped by 0 bases and J by 1 base, with 9 bases between them. CDR1 and CDR2 (germline): ENHRY, SYGVKD. CDR3 size: 15 residues. CDR3 in amino acids: CAISESVQPNTEAFF. Here the CDR3 DNA reads TGTGCCATCAGTGAGTCGGTACAGCCGAACACTGAAGCTTTCTTT.

V gene TRBV2 combines with J gene TRBJ2-7; 8 bases match TRBD2. Germline loops: CDR1 SNHLY, CDR2 FYNNEI. CDR3 length: 15 amino acids. Trimming at V came to 3 bases and at J to 2 bases, leaving 6 bases not matched to a gene. The CDR3 nucleotides are TGTGCCAGCAGTGAGTCGAAGACTAGCGCCTACGAGCAGTACTTC. Its translation: CASSESKTSAYEQYF.

Here the CDR3 DNA reads TGTGCCAGCAGCTTAGGTCCGGGACAGCAAGAGACCCAGTACTTC. It specifies CASSLGPGQQETQYF. This chain links TRBV11-2 with TRBJ2-5, with 7 bases lining up with TRBD1. The CDR3 runs to 15 residues. The V gene's germline CDR1 is SGHAT and CDR2 FQNNGV. Trimming removed 1 base from V and 2 bases from J; junction bases left unmatched: 4.

The V and J genes are TRBV5-1 and TRBJ2-7, with 7 bases that match TRBD2. Trimming took 7 bases from V and 4 from J; bases not matched to a gene: 8. Germline loops: CDR1 SGHRS, CDR2 YFSETQ. This CDR3 contains 13 residues. Here the CDR3 reads CASADGGSYEQYF. CDR3 nucleotide sequence: TGCGCCAGCGCCGACGGCGGGAGTTACGAGCAGTACTTC.

The chain employs TRBV29-1 and TRBJ1-3; D remains unclear. The CDR3 spans 12 residues. Germline values: CDR1 SQVTM, CDR2 ANQGSEA. The ends were cut back, 4 bases at V and 0 bases at J, with 4 bases in the middle. CDR3 residues: CSVVLSGNTIYF. Here the CDR3 DNA reads TGCAGCGTTGTCCTCTCTGGAAACACCATATATTTT.

This clone was detected a few times. The gene calls are TRBV15 and TRBJ2-5; no firm D call. CDR1 and CDR2 from the germline V gene are LNHNV and YYDKDF (reference sequence). The CDR3 spans 14 residues. Trimming stripped 0 bases from V and 3 bases from J, with 8 bases between. The CDR3 is CATSRDRTEETQYF. As DNA, the CDR3 is TGTGCCACCAGCAGAGATAGAACGGAAGAGACCCAGTACTTC.

The chain employs TRBV9 and TRBJ2-7, with 8 bases that match TRBD2. The CDR3 spans 16 residues. Germline V CDR1 and CDR2: SGDLS, YYNGEE. V shed 4 bases, J shed 3 bases, and the junction held 12 bases outside the gene matches. The CDR3 DNA is TGTGCCAGCAGCTCCCGGGGGGGCGGGAGTTTCTACGAGCAGTACTTC. Protein: CASSSRGGGSFYEQYF.